This entry describes one T cell receptor (beta chain). The sample is drawn from a study of control samples from healthy donors and cancer patients. The assay was immunoSEQ multiplex PCR, and TCRdb's table has in-frame clones only and misses some. The table records under 150,000 clones, around 90% of them present only once. V was cut by 5 bases and J by 9 bases, with 11 bases left in between. Germline values: CDR1 MNHEY, CDR2 SVGAGI. The CDR3 length is 13 residues. What was sequenced was blood. The V call is TRBV6-5, the J call TRBJ1-6, with TRBD1 as a possible D gene (5 bases). This receptor was identified in a woman in her 70s in good health. The CDR3 here is CASSRGVSSPLHF. The CDR3 DNA follows: TGTGCCAGCAGTCGAGGGGTGAGTTCACCCCTCCACTTT.